This T cell receptor (beta chain) was identified during a study of TIL therapy for anti-PD-1-resistant metastatic lung cancer. Per germline, CDR1 SGHTA and CDR2 FQGNSA. The J segment lost 5 bases and the V segment lost 7 bases, leaving 5 bases of the junction unmatched. The CDR3 sequence is 14 residues long. Sequencing used immunoSEQ v3. Profiled with immunoSEQ multiplex PCR; TCRdb holds only in-frame clones, not every one. The table lists over 25,000 clones, roughly 72% of them singletons. As to time point: pre-treatment sample, taken before nivolumab and TIL therapy. Pleural nodules or supraclavicular lymph nodes made up most of the excised metastases sampled. Stage 4 NSCLC adults joined between late 2017 and 2020.

This TCR was recovered from a person aged 25-79 years with non-small cell lung cancer. The material sequenced was tumor tissue, taken at baseline. The chain uses TRBV7-2 and TRBJ2-5; TRBD2 matches at 12 bases. This CDR3 is CASTLAGGWETQYF. CDR3 DNA: TGTGCCAGCACCCTAGCGGGGGGGTGGGAGACCCAGTACTTC.